The sequence of this TCR beta chain was determined in a study of T cell changes during pregnancy in multiple sclerosis. The CDR3 contains 15 residues. Deletions cut 5 bases from V and 0 bases from J, with 11 bases between. Per germline, CDR1 MGHDK and CDR2 SYGVNS. Measured with immunoSEQ multiplex PCR; TCRdb has only the in-frame clones, and not every one. Seen here are over 70,000 clones, just under 95% observed once, and the top ten hold approximately 4.5%. This clonotype was sampled from a female donor with multiple sclerosis, enrolled in a pregnancy study. Sequencing used peripheral blood, obtained in the first trimester of pregnancy. V usage is TRBV25-1 and J usage is TRBJ1-3; possibly TRBD1 for D (5 bases). The CDR3 loop reads CASSSRGNSGNTIYF. The CDR3 nucleotides read TGTGCCAGCAGTAGTAGGGGAAACTCTGGAAACACCATATATTTT.